This T cell receptor (beta chain) was sequenced for a study of patients and donors after allogeneic stem cell transplantation. This clonotype has more than one count but fewer than ten. TCRdb itself ran the RT-PCR reads through MiXCR, one entry per CDR3 protein. The data contain about 410,000 distinct CDR3 sequences, 16% of them singletons. The receptor's source is a human donor who was either an allogeneic HSCT recipient or a stem cell or donor lymphocyte infusion donor (not recorded which). It is not recorded whose cells these are; they may come from a transplant donor. The sample consisted of blood, either unsorted or a sorted T cell fraction (not recorded which).

The CDR3 protein is CASSYFTIGLPRPETQYF. CDR3 nucleotides: TGTGCCAGCAGTTACTTCACAATTGGGCTCCCAAGGCCAGAGACCCAGTACTTC. The chain joins TRBV6-5 to TRBJ2-5; D gene uncertain. This CDR3 is built from 18 residues. CDR1 and CDR2 from the germline V gene are MNHEY and SVGAGI. V dropped 1 base and J dropped 4 bases, with 22 bases sitting between them.